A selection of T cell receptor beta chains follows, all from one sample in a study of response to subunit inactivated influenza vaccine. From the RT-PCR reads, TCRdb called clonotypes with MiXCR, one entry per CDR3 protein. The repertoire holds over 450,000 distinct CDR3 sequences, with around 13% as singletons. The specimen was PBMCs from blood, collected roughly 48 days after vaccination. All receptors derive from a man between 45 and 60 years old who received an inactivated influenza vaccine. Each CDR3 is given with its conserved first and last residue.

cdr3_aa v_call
CASQEEKDEQYF TRBV28
CASSLGGHISGGNEQFF TRBV7-9
CASSSRTRRVYEQYF TRBV12-3/TRBV12-4
CASNWVRIHEQYF TRBV2
CAISVKAGGPRNEQFF TRBV10-3
CASSLALSGEDEAFF TRBV5-1
CSASRTSYEQYF TRBV20-1
CSVSQVLNTEAFF TRBV29-1
CASSLLDNNQPQHF TRBV7-8
CASSPRDWKDTQYF TRBV4-1
CATSDGEDSPLHF TRBV24-1
CASSHAQGPPYEQYF TRBV4-1
CASSPLAITDTQYF TRBV18
CASSLSRQLNTEAFF TRBV5-1
CSAPRGGNQPQHF TRBV20-1
CSSSSPPWNEQFF TRBV12-3/TRBV12-4
CSATVGQTEAFF TRBV29-1
CASSTGLAGVPSTDTQYF TRBV4-2
CASSSGTAARETQYF TRBV27
CATSRGTGGYGYTF TRBV15
CASSLNPTGDTQYF TRBV19
CASSLRDFYVINQPQHF TRBV28
CASSLRGNNSHLHF TRBV12-3/TRBV12-4
CASSQRGDRNQPQHF TRBV5-1
CASSLQTGSRELFF TRBV27
CASSDRDRVTDTQYF TRBV7-2
CASSPASGTGELFF TRBV7-2
CASSYTLGLEGHEQFF TRBV6-5
CASSGGTSGRFLEQYF TRBV27
CATSRGRGVRANYGYTF TRBV15
CASSLATSLYEQYF TRBV7-2
CASSLVAGPQHF TRBV4-2
CSVEVKRQVGHEQYF TRBV29-1
CASSKRGQPQHF TRBV6-5
CSARSTNYEQFF TRBV20-1
CSARARGAVNEQFF TRBV20-1
CASSVESGRDTQYF TRBV9
CASSSILASSSYEQYF TRBV7-9
CASSPHGQYQETQYF TRBV6-1
CATSRDWRPGVGQETQYF TRBV15